The 18 T cell receptor beta chains in this list originate from one sample, sequenced in a study of cytotoxic CD8 clonotypes in ibrutinib-treated CLL (dated by TCRdb to about 2021). Libraries were constructed by the immunoSEQ multiplex PCR assay. The table comes from immuneACCESS by way of TCRdb, which keeps in-frame sequences with V and J called. Part of the clones is missing from these tables; in studies checked, under half for an unresolved V gene and the rest for unknown reasons. The sample data list around 310,000 clones, and roughly 80% of these were observed just once. The ten largest make up over 6.5% of the sample. The input for sequencing was PBMCs, taken before ibrutinib treatment. These receptors were collected from a human donor with chronic lymphocytic leukemia.

This clone has more than one count but fewer than ten. This chain links TRBV7-2 with TRBJ2-5; perhaps D is TRBD1 or TRBD2 (6 bases each). CDR1 is SGHTA and CDR2 is FQGNSA in the germline V gene. This CDR3 contains 22 residues. V dropped 0 bases and J dropped 1 base, with 30 bases sitting between them. The CDR3, as DNA: TGTGCCAGCAGCTTAGCAGTGGTCAGGGGAGGAATTCTCAATAGTGGCCAAGAGACCCAGTACTTC. Translated: CASSLAVVRGGILNSGQETQYF.

This clone is a singleton in its sample. V gene TRBV30 combines with J gene TRBJ1-3; 8 nucleotides line up with TRBD1. CDR1 is GTSNPN, CDR2 SVGIG, per germline (reference sequence). V trimming: 3 bases; J trimming: 7 bases; junction bases outside the gene matches: 8. The CDR3 totals 14 residues. The CDR3 spells CAWRVQGARNTIYF. CDR3 sequence (DNA): TGTGCCTGGAGGGTGCAGGGGGCTAGGAACACCATATATTTT.

DNA of the CDR3: TGTGCCAGCAGCTTCCAGGGGGCAGAGGTCGAGCAGTACTTC. This gives the protein CASSFQGAEVEQYF. V is TRBV5-6 and J is TRBJ2-7; 8 positions agree with TRBD1. The CDR3 covers 14 residues. Germline V CDR1 and CDR2: SGHDT, YYEEEE. V lost 2 bases, J lost 6 bases, and 7 bases stayed unmatched. The full variable domain, its missing parts supplied by reference TRBV5-6 and TRBJ2-7, is DAGVTQSPTHLIKTRGQQVTLRCSPKSGHDTVSWYQQALGQGPQFIFQYYEEEERQRGNFPDRFSGHQFPNYSSELNVNALLLGDSALYLCASSFQGAEVEQYFGPGTRLTVT.

The J gene is TRBJ2-1, the V gene TRBV2; TRBD2 matches 12 bases. The CDR3 runs to 16 residues. Germline V CDR1 and CDR2: SNHLY, FYNNEI. V was pared by 4 bases and J by 7 bases, with 8 bases of the junction left unmatched. The CDR3, as DNA: TGTGCCAGCAGTGCGCTAGCGGGAGGGCTTCAGAATGAGCAGTTCTTC. Translation gives CASSALAGGLQNEQFF. The full variable domain, its missing parts supplied by reference TRBV2 and TRBJ2-1, is EPEVTQTPSHQVTQMGQEVILRCVPISNHLYFYWYRQILGQKVEFLVSFYNNEISEKSEIFDDQFSVERPDGSNFTLKIRSTKLEDSAMYFCASSALAGGLQNEQFFGPGTRLTVL.

Here the CDR3 DNA reads TGTGCCAGCAGCTTACGGCTAGCCTCTGGGGCCAACGTCCTGACTTTC. Its protein is CASSLRLASGANVLTF. The rearrangement joins TRBV7-2 to TRBJ2-6; D possibly corresponds to TRBD2 (5 bases). The CDR3 length is 16 residues. Per germline, CDR1 SGHTA and CDR2 FQGNSA. Trimming stripped 2 bases from V and 0 bases from J, with 8 bases between.

This rearrangement joins TRBV20-1 to TRBJ2-3; D is undetermined. There are 10 residues in the CDR3. The germline V gene has CDR1 DFQATT and CDR2 SNEGSKA (reference sequence). With 2 bases removed from V and 6 bases from J, the gap between germline ends came to 3 bases. Here the CDR3 reads CSARYDTQYF. The CDR3 DNA is TGCAGTGCTAGATACGATACGCAGTATTTT.

The V gene is TRBV21-1, the J gene TRBJ1-5. TRBV21-1 is noted as a pseudogene. The CDR3 covers 13 residues. CDR3 protein: CASWGRSNQPQHF. The CDR3 DNA reads as TGTGCCAGCTGGGGAAGGAGCAATCAGCCCCAGCATTTT.

J is TRBJ2-2 and V is TRBV5-8; 9 nucleotides line up with TRBD2. The CDR3 totals 15 residues. After removal of 4 bases from V and 4 bases from J, the junction contained 5 bases not matched to a gene. Germline lookup yields CDR1 SGHTS and CDR2 YDEGEE. The CDR3 nucleotides read TGTGCCAGCAGCCCCCGGACTAGCGTCACCGGGGAGCTGTTTTTT. This encodes CASSPRTSVTGELFF.

Concerning this clone itself: Distinct nucleotide sequences in the sample also encode this CDR3. The rearrangement links TRBV15 to TRBJ2-1; 9 bases match TRBD1. V lost 3 bases, J lost 2 bases, and 2 bases stayed unmatched. Germline V gene lookup returns CDR1 LNHNV and CDR2 YYDKDF (reference sequence). The CDR3 has 15 amino acids. The CDR3 here is CATSRGQGAYNEQFF. The CDR3 DNA reads TGTGCCACCAGCAGGGGACAGGGTGCCTACAATGAGCAGTTCTTC.

In regard to this clone: A read error may account for a junction end that differs from germline. V usage is TRBV6-1 and J usage is TRBJ2-5; D tentatively reads TRBD1 or TRBD2 (5 bases each). This CDR3 spans 13 amino acids. From germline, CDR1 is MNHNS and CDR2 SASEGT. The DNA of the CDR3 is TGTGCCAGCGGGGAGACAGCGCTCCAGGTCGGCGACTTC. Amino acid sequence: CASGETALQVGDF.

V and J are TRBV30 and TRBJ2-7; the D gene is possibly TRBD2 (5 bases). Looked up from germline, CDR1 is GTSNPN and CDR2 is SVGIG (reference sequence). Trimming took off 3 bases at V and 2 bases at J, with 11 bases between the two ends. CDR3 length equals 13 residues. The CDR3 nucleotides read TGTGCCTGGAGAAGTCGGGGAACCTACGAGCAGTACTTC. This gives the protein CAWRSRGTYEQYF.

V is TRBV6-1 and J is TRBJ2-7; tentatively, D is TRBD1 (5 bases). This CDR3 comprises 13 residues. With 0 bases removed from V and 3 bases from J, the gap between germline ends came to 6 bases. Germline CDR1 is MNHNS and CDR2 is SASEGT. CDR3 amino acids: CASSEADIYEQYF. CDR3 nucleotide sequence: TGTGCCAGCAGTGAAGCGGACATCTACGAGCAGTACTTC.

The chain has TRBV19 and TRBJ2-4; D not certain. Germline V CDR1 and CDR2: LNHDA, SQIVND (reference sequence). The V end was cut by 1 base, the J end by 13 bases, with 11 bases between. This CDR3 comprises 12 residues. In DNA, the CDR3 is TGTGCCAGTAGTATAGCGACCAGACCGCAGTACTTC. Residues: CASSIATRPQYF.

The chain employs TRBV6-6 and TRBJ1-1, with TRBD1 matching 10 bases. The V and J ends lost 2 bases and 0 bases, in that order; junction bases with no gene match: 3. The CDR3 has 16 amino acids. In germline, CDR1 is MNHNY, CDR2 SVGAGI (reference sequence). In DNA, the CDR3 is TGTGCCAGCAGTTACCCCGGGACAGGGGTGAACACTGAAGCTTTCTTT. Translating it yields CASSYPGTGVNTEAFF.

This clone turned up a few times. The same CDR3 is also encoded by other DNA sequences in this sample. The chain has TRBV19 and TRBJ1-1, with 9 bases aligning to TRBD1. The junction had 1 base not matched to a gene; V was cut back by 4 bases and J by 1 base. CDR1 and CDR2 (germline): LNHDA, SQIVND (reference sequence). This CDR3 spans 14 amino acids. CDR3 in DNA: TGTGCCAGTAGTAGGACAGGGGCGAACACTGAAGCTTTCTTT. Protein sequence: CASSRTGANTEAFF.

The chain combines TRBV7-8 with TRBJ2-7; D is perhaps TRBD2 (6 bases). Germline V gene lookup returns CDR1 SGHVS and CDR2 FQNEAQ. Trimming pared 2 bases from V and 6 bases from J, leaving 20 bases between. The CDR3 sequence is 16 residues long. CDR3 sequence: CASSLFSWQGAGEQYF. In nucleotides, the CDR3 is TGTGCCAGCAGCTTATTCTCTTGGCAGGGAGCGGGCGAGCAGTACTTC.

The chain employs TRBV29-1 and TRBJ2-2, with D perhaps TRBD2 (6 bases). Per the germline V gene, CDR1 is SQVTM and CDR2 is ANQGSEA. V lost 6 bases to trimming and J lost 4 bases, with 15 bases between them. This CDR3 region has 14 residues. CDR3 DNA: TGCAGCGTAGGAGGGCAGGGTGCCACCGGGGAGCTGTTTTTT. This sequence encodes CSVGGQGATGELFF.

The rearrangement links TRBV5-5 to TRBJ2-5, with TRBD2 matching 9 bases. The CDR3 totals 14 residues. Germline CDR1 is SGHKS and CDR2 is YYEKEE (reference sequence). Trimming took 0 bases from V and 6 from J; bases not matched to a gene: 3. CDR3 sequence (DNA): TGTGCCAGCAGCTTGGCTAGCGGGATACAGACCCAGTACTTC. Its protein product is CASSLASGIQTQYF.